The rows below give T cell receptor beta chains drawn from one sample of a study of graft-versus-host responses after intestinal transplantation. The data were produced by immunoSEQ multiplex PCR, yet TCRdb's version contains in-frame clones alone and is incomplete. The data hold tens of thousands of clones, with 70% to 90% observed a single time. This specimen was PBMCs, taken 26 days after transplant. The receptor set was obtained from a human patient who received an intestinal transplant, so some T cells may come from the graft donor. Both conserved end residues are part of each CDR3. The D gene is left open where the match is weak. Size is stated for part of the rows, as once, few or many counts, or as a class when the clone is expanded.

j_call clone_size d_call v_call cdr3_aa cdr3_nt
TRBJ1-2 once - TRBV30 CAWSGQVKGYTF TGTGCCTGGAGTGGACAAGTGAAAGGCTACACCTTC
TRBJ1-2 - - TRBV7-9 CASSTGEGIYGYTF TGTGCCAGCAGCACGGGGGAGGGGATCTATGGCTACACCTTC
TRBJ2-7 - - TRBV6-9 CASQRAPRRNEQYF TGTGCCAGCCAGAGGGCCCCCAGGAGGAACGAGCAGTACTTC
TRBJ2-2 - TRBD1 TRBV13 CASSSGQGHGLYTGELFF TGTGCCAGCAGCTCCGGACAGGGACATGGCTTATACACCGGGGAGCTGTTTTTT
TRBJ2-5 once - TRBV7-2 CASSLGLGRGLETQYF TGTGCCAGCAGCTTAGGTTTGGGGCGAGGCTTGGAGACCCAGTACTTC
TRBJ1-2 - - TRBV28 CASSSTSIGYGYTF TGTGCCAGCAGTTCAACCTCTATTGGCTATGGCTACACCTTC
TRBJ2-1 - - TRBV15 CATSTVWSSYNEQFF TGTGCCACCAGCACCGTGTGGAGCTCCTACAATGAGCAGTTCTTC
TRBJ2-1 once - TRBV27 CASSLGSSYNEQFF TGTGCCAGCAGTTTAGGGAGCTCCTACAATGAGCAGTTCTTC
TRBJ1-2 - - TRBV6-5 CASSYSSGAGGYTF TGTGCCAGCAGTTACTCATCAGGGGCGGGTGGCTACACCTTC
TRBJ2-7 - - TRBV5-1 CASSLGWGLQVYEQYF TGCGCCAGCAGCTTGGGATGGGGACTGCAAGTCTACGAGCAGTACTTC
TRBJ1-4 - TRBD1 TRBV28 CASSIRTGVNEKLFF TGTGCCAGCAGTATTCGGACAGGGGTGAATGAAAAACTGTTTTTT
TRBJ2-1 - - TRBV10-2 CASRTGGEREFF TGCGCCAGCAGAACAGGAGGCGAGCGGGAGTTCTTC
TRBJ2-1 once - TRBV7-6 CASSSGNEQFF TGTGCCAGCAGCTCAGGCAATGAGCAGTTCTTC
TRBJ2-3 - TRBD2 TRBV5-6 CASSSVQTSEGTDTQYF TGTGCCAGCAGCTCCGTCCAGACTAGCGAGGGGACAGATACGCAGTATTTT
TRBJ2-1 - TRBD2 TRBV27 CASSVPSSGGAGEQFF TGTGCCAGCAGTGTCCCCTCTAGCGGGGGGGCCGGTGAGCAGTTCTTC
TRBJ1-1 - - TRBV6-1 CASSDLGGMNTEAFF TGTGCCAGCAGTGATTTAGGAGGGATGAACACTGAAGCTTTCTTT
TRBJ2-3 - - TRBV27 CASSGRLSSSTDTQYF TGTGCCAGCAGTGGGCGACTATCTTCTAGCACAGATACGCAGTATTTT
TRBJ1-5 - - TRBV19 CASSALPQVFNQPQHF TGTGCCAGTAGTGCCCTCCCCCAGGTTTTCAATCAGCCCCAGCATTTT
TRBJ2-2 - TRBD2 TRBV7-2 CASSLRRGGAVNGELFF TGTGCCAGCAGCTTAAGGCGCGGGGGGGCGGTGAACGGGGAGCTGTTTTTT
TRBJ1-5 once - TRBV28 CASSFWGDSNQPQHF TGTGCCAGCAGTTTCTGGGGCGATAGCAATCAGCCCCAGCATTTT
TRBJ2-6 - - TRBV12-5 CASGSTTGPSGANVLTF TGTGCTAGTGGTTCAACGACAGGCCCCTCTGGGGCCAACGTCCTGACTTTC
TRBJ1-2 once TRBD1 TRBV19 CASSTFPGGAGYGYTF TGTGCCAGTAGTACCTTTCCAGGGGGCGCCGGCTATGGCTACACCTTC
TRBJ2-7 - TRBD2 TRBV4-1 CASSQGIAGEYEQYF TGCGCCAGCAGCCAAGGGATAGCGGGAGAGTACGAGCAGTACTTC
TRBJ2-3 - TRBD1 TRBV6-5 CASSYAPGQGADTQYF TGTGCCAGCAGTTACGCGCCGGGACAGGGGGCAGATACGCAGTATTTT
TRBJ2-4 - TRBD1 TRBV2 CASSEDRGNIQYF TGTGCCAGCAGTGAGGACAGGGGAAACATTCAGTACTTC
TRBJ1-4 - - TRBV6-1 CASGGASFEKLFF TGTGCCAGCGGCGGGGCCTCGTTTGAAAAACTGTTTTTT
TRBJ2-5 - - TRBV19 CASRQGAAETQYF TGTGCCAGTAGACAAGGGGCTGCGGAGACCCAGTACTTC
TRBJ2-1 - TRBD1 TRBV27 CASSLTGTYNEQFF TGTGCCAGCAGTCTGACAGGGACCTACAATGAGCAGTTCTTC
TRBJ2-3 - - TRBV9 CASSVVGVATDTQYF TGTGCCAGCAGCGTAGTCGGGGTAGCCACAGATACGCAGTATTTT
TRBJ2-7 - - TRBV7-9 CASSLDSGAYEQYF TGTGCCAGCAGCTTAGATAGCGGCGCCTACGAGCAGTACTTC
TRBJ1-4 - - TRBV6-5 CASGRDNEKLFF TGTGCCAGCGGCCGGGACAACGAAAAACTGTTTTTT
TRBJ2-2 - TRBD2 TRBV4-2 CASSQVSSGGLGELFF TGTGCCAGCAGCCAAGTATCTAGCGGAGGATTGGGGGAGCTGTTTTTT
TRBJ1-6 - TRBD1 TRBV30 CAWSRDSNNSPLHF TGTGCCTGGAGTCGGGACAGCAATAATTCACCCCTCCACTTT
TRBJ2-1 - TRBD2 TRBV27 CASSLITPGLAGYNEQFF TGTGCCAGCAGTCTCATCACTCCGGGACTAGCGGGATACAATGAGCAGTTCTTC
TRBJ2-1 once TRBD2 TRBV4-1 CATAERGDYNEQFF TGCGCCACTGCGGAGCGGGGGGACTACAATGAGCAGTTCTTC
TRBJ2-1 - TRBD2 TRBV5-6 CASSLELAGGPPRNEQFF TGTGCCAGCAGCTTGGAACTAGCGGGGGGTCCCCCCCGCAATGAGCAGTTCTTC
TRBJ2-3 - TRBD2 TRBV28 CASSTTSGGSYTDTQYF TGTGCCAGCAGTACGACTAGCGGGGGGTCCTACACAGATACGCAGTATTTT
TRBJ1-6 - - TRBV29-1 CSPYRDSPLHF TGCAGCCCTTACAGGGATTCACCCCTCCACTTT
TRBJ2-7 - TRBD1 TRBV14 CASSHPRTGESYEQYF TGTGCCAGCAGCCACCCTCGGACAGGGGAGTCCTACGAGCAGTACTTC
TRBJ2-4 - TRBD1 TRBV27 CASSPTGGWPKNIQYF TGTGCCAGCAGTCCCACAGGGGGCTGGCCCAAAAACATTCAGTACTTC
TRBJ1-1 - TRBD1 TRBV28 CASSAYRGGNTEAFF TGTGCCAGCAGTGCTTACAGGGGAGGGAACACTGAAGCTTTCTTT
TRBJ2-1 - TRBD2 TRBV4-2 CASSHGLAGIHEQFF TGTGCCAGCAGCCACGGACTAGCGGGGATACATGAGCAGTTCTTC
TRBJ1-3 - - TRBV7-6 CASSVGIDSGNTIYF TGTGCCAGCAGCGTCGGGATAGACTCTGGAAACACCATATATTTT
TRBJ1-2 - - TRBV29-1 CSVEVPTPYGYTF TGCAGCGTTGAAGTTCCAACTCCCTATGGCTACACCTTC
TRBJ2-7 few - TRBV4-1 CASSQDLYEQYF TGCGCCAGCAGCCAAGATCTCTACGAGCAGTACTTC
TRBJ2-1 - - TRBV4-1 CASSQVASAGPYTYNEQFF TGCGCCAGCAGCCAAGTAGCGTCGGCAGGACCTTACACGTACAATGAGCAGTTCTTC
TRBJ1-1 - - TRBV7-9 CASLEGRNTEAFF TGTGCCAGCCTCGAGGGAAGAAACACTGAAGCTTTCTTT
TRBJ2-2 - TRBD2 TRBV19 CASSTLTSGMNGELFF TGTGCCAGTAGTACCTTGACTAGCGGGATGAACGGGGAGCTGTTTTTT
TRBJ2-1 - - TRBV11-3 CASSLESLSSEQFF TGTGCCAGCAGCTTAGAGAGTCTTAGTAGTGAGCAGTTCTTC
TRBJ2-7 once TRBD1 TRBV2 CASRRTGLIYEQYF TGTGCCAGCAGACGGACAGGGCTAATCTACGAGCAGTACTTC
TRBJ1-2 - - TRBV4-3 CASSPEPDSATYGYTF TGCGCCAGCAGCCCTGAACCAGACAGTGCTACCTATGGCTACACCTTC
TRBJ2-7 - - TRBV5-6 CASSYSYEQYF TGTGCCAGCAGCTACTCGTACGAGCAGTACTTC
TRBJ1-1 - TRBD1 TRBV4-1 CASRLQGAYTEAFF TGCGCCAGCAGATTACAGGGGGCTTACACTGAAGCTTTCTTT
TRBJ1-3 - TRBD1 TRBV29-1 CSVAGGGPGNTIYF TGCAGCGTTGCTGGAGGGGGCCCTGGAAACACCATATATTTT